These 27 T cell receptor beta chains share one sample of origin, sequenced in a study of T cell clones after liver transplantation. Data came from immunoSEQ multiplex PCR; TCRdb stores just in-frame clones and leaves some out. The sample consists of about 12,000 clones, nearly 75% of them appearing once. This specimen consisted of CD8+ T cells from blood, obtained at the 22-month timepoint. Receptors were obtained from a human patient who received a liver transplant. Some T cells may be supplied by the graft donor.

The V and J genes are TRBV6-5 and TRBJ2-7, with 15 bases that match TRBD2. Trimming cost V 5 bases and J 10 bases; bases outside gene matches: 6. Germline V gene sequence: CDR1 MNHEY, CDR2 SVGAGI. The CDR3 length is 14 residues. In DNA form, the CDR3 reads TGTGCCAGCAGTCAAGGACTAGCGGGAGGGCACCAGTACTTC. Protein: CASSQGLAGGHQYF.

This chain links TRBV28 with TRBJ2-5; D is uncertain. From germline, CDR1 is MDHEN and CDR2 SYDVKM. The CDR3 consists of 12 residues. Deletions cut 6 bases from V and 4 bases from J, with 9 bases between. CDR3: CASSPLGETQYF. CDR3 sequence (DNA): TGTGCCAGCAGCCCCTTGGGAGAGACCCAGTACTTC.

The rearrangement uses TRBV4-3 and TRBJ2-1, with 7 nucleotides matching TRBD2. The CDR3 contains 15 residues. The V segment lost 4 bases and the J segment 10 bases; nucleotides outside the gene matches: 13. Germline-derived CDR1 and CDR2 are LGHNA and YSLEER. CDR3 in amino acids: CASSPGAGSGGEQFF. The DNA of the CDR3 is TGCGCCAGCAGCCCCGGGGCGGGGTCCGGGGGGGAGCAGTTCTTC.

This chain joins TRBV13 and TRBJ2-7, with 11 bases fitting TRBD2. This CDR3 contains 15 residues. Germline V lookup: CDR1 PRHDT, CDR2 FYEKMQ (reference sequence). V shed 5 bases, J shed 4 bases, and the junction held 7 bases outside the gene matches. The CDR3: CASSGGTSGYYEQYF. The CDR3 DNA is TGTGCCAGCAGCGGGGGGACTAGCGGATATTACGAGCAGTACTTC.

The J gene is TRBJ1-4, the V gene TRBV7-9, with D unclear. This CDR3 contains 16 residues. Trimming stripped 5 bases from V and 0 bases from J, with 13 bases between. Germline CDR1 reads SEHNR; CDR2 reads FQNEAQ (reference sequence). CDR3 in DNA: TGTGCCAGCAGCCAAGGAGAGTTTCCAACTAATGAAAAACTGTTTTTT. Residues: CASSQGEFPTNEKLFF.

The rearrangement uses TRBV11-2 and TRBJ2-1; D is perhaps TRBD2 (6 bases). The V gene's germline CDR1 is SGHAT and CDR2 FQNNGV. This CDR3 comprises 16 residues. V dropped 5 bases and J dropped 5 bases, with 19 bases sitting between them. The CDR3 nucleotides read TGTGCCAGCAGCCCCCCCGGACGGGGGACCCACAATGAGCAGTTCTTC. Translating it yields CASSPPGRGTHNEQFF.

This clone was recorded at least ten times. V gene TRBV28 combines with J gene TRBJ2-3, with TRBD2 as a possible D gene (6 bases). Germline V gives CDR1 MDHEN, CDR2 SYDVKM. The germline V and J ends were trimmed by 3 bases and 0 bases, with 13 bases remaining between them. The CDR3 is 16 amino acids. The CDR3, as DNA: TGTGCCAGCAGTTTCGAGAGCGGGCTTAGCACAGATACGCAGTATTTT. Protein product: CASSFESGLSTDTQYF. Based on the CDR3 plus reference TRBV28 and TRBJ2-3, the full variable domain is DVKVTQSSRYLVKRTGEKVFLECVQDMDHENMFWYRQDPGLGLRLIYFSYDVKMKEKGDIPEGYSVSREKKERFSLILESASTNQTSMYLCASSFESGLSTDTQYFGPGTRLTVL.

This clone was seen once. The chain combines TRBV27 with TRBJ2-5; D is unclear. Trimming removed 3 bases from V and 4 bases from J, with 9 bases in between. The germline CDR1 and CDR2 sequences are MNHEY and SMNVEV (reference sequence). The CDR3 runs 13 residues. The CDR3: CASSFGVGETQYF. The DNA for the CDR3 is TGTGCCAGCAGTTTCGGCGTGGGAGAGACCCAGTACTTC.

The chain has TRBV5-6 and TRBJ1-5, with TRBD1 matching over 9 bases. Unmatched junction bases numbered 6, after V lost 4 bases and J lost 1 base. CDR3 length: 16 amino acids. Germline V gene data show CDR1 as SGHDT and CDR2 as YYEEEE. The CDR3 region has the DNA TGTGCCAGCAGCATACAGGGGGCTTGGAGCAATCAGCCCCAGCATTTT. Encoded protein: CASSIQGAWSNQPQHF.

The chain couples TRBV5-4 to TRBJ2-2, with a possible D match to TRBD2 (6 bases). Trimming stripped 3 bases from V and 6 bases from J, with 18 bases between. Per the germline V gene, CDR1 is SGHNT and CDR2 is YYREEE (reference sequence). The CDR3 is 16 residues long. CDR3 region: CASSSTEGGTSGELFF. The CDR3, as DNA: TGTGCCAGCAGCTCTACGGAAGGAGGGACGTCCGGGGAGCTGTTTTTT.

V and J are TRBV7-6 and TRBJ2-1; TRBD2 matches 11 bases. In germline, CDR1 is SGHVS, CDR2 FNYEAQ. Trimming removed 5 bases from V and 3 bases from J; junction bases left unmatched: 12. The CDR3 contains 18 residues. The CDR3: CASSTNPELAGVYNEQFF. The DNA of the CDR3 is TGTGCCAGCAGCACGAATCCGGAACTAGCGGGGGTCTACAATGAGCAGTTCTTC.

This chain links TRBV27 with TRBJ2-1, with a tentative D call TRBD1 (6 bases). Germline V lookup: CDR1 MNHEY, CDR2 SMNVEV (reference sequence). The CDR3 length is 15 residues. V was trimmed by 6 bases and J by 0 bases, leaving 12 bases between them. In DNA form, the CDR3 reads TGTGCCAGCAGCGCCCGGGACAACTCCTACAATGAGCAGTTCTTC. It is translated as CASSARDNSYNEQFF.

The rearrangement links TRBV7-6 to TRBJ2-1; D might be TRBD1 (5 bases). Trimming took off 5 bases at V and 6 bases at J, with 11 bases between the two ends. Germline V lookup: CDR1 SGHVS, CDR2 FNYEAQ. This CDR3 spans 13 amino acids. The CDR3 DNA follows: TGTGCCAGCAGCGGGGCCGGCGGCAATGAGCAGTTCTTC. Encoded protein: CASSGAGGNEQFF.

V is TRBV27 and J is TRBJ2-1; 8 bases map to TRBD1. Germline loops: CDR1 MNHEY, CDR2 SMNVEV (reference sequence). The V gene end was trimmed by 6 bases and the J gene end by 7 bases; junction bases not matched to a gene: 14. This CDR3 is 16 amino acids long. CDR3 sequence (DNA): TGTGCCAGCAGGCCCCAGGGGGCGGGTTTGGGTAATGAGCAGTTCTTC. This encodes CASRPQGAGLGNEQFF.

By frequency in the sample, this clone is medium-sized. The V call is TRBV5-3, the J call TRBJ2-7; no firm D call. TRBV5-3 belongs to the ORF category, with a function that is uncertain. The length of the CDR3 is 14 residues. The ends were cut back, 6 bases at V and 0 bases at J, with 13 bases in the middle. The CDR3 nucleotides read TGTGCCAGAATGAAAGAGCGAAGCTCCTACGAGCAGTACTTC. Translation gives CARMKERSSYEQYF.

The V call is TRBV9, the J call TRBJ2-1, with a tentative D call TRBD2 (7 bases). Germline V CDR1 and CDR2: SGDLS, YYNGEE. CDR3 size: 14 residues. V lost 1 base and J lost 8, with 13 bases in between. Here the CDR3 reads CASSVLGEGDEQFF. For the CDR3, the DNA is TGTGCCAGCAGCGTACTGGGGGAGGGGGATGAGCAGTTCTTC.

Regarding this clone: A much more abundant neighbour one base away suggests this may be a read error. Other DNA sequences of this sample code for an identical CDR3. J is TRBJ2-3 and V is TRBV2; TRBD2 aligns across 7 bases. This CDR3 comprises 15 residues. The germline CDR1 and CDR2 sequences are SNHLY and FYNNEI. CDR3 nucleotides: TGTGCCAGCAGTGAAGAGGACACCTCGGGGGGTACGCAATATTTT. It translates to CASSEEDTSGGTQYF.

The chain couples TRBV28 to TRBJ2-3; D tentatively reads TRBD1 or TRBD2 (5 bases each). V gave up 4 bases and J gave up 3 bases, with 20 bases separating them. The CDR3 extends over 17 amino acids. Germline assignment: CDR1 MDHEN and CDR2 SYDVKM. The CDR3 DNA is TGTGCCAGCAGTTCTAGGGGTCTAGTCGGGGAAACAGATACGCAGTATTTT. It yields the protein CASSSRGLVGETDTQYF.

This clone was seen a single time. The chain combines TRBV20-1 with TRBJ2-7; D possibly corresponds to TRBD2 (5 bases). Germline V gene sequence: CDR1 DFQATT, CDR2 SNEGSKA (reference sequence). The CDR3 runs 11 residues. The V and J ends lost 3 bases and 3 bases respectively, with 6 bases between them. The CDR3 is CSASEGYEQYF. The CDR3 DNA follows: TGCAGTGCTAGTGAGGGCTACGAGCAGTACTTC.

The chain joins TRBV7-6 to TRBJ2-7; D not resolved. Germline CDR1 and CDR2: SGHVS and FNYEAQ. Trimming left V 3 bases short and J 1 base short, with 7 bases between. There are 13 residues in the CDR3. This CDR3 reads CASSFSRSYEQYF. The CDR3 bases are TGTGCCAGCAGCTTCTCCAGATCCTACGAGCAGTACTTC.

The chain couples TRBV2 to TRBJ2-1, with D hard to call. Germline CDR1 SNHLY, CDR2 FYNNEI. Trimming removed 6 bases from V and 4 bases from J, with 10 bases in between. The CDR3 spans 13 residues. Here the CDR3 reads CASSLPGYNEQFF. The DNA for the CDR3 is TGTGCCAGCAGCTTACCTGGATACAATGAGCAGTTCTTC.

The chain combines TRBV2 with TRBJ1-1, with D maybe TRBD1 (5 bases). Per germline, CDR1 SNHLY and CDR2 FYNNEI. V lost 5 bases and J 1 base, leaving 11 bases between the germline ends. The CDR3 is 14 residues long. This chain's CDR3 is CASSLGGGNTEAFF. The CDR3 DNA follows: TGTGCCAGCAGTCTAGGTGGGGGGAACACTGAAGCTTTCTTT.

This clone was observed a single time. V is TRBV7-6 and J is TRBJ2-2; D might be TRBD1 (6 bases). From germline, CDR1 is SGHVS and CDR2 FNYEAQ. The CDR3 contains 14 residues. V lost 3 bases to trimming and J lost 5 bases, with 10 bases between them. CDR3 protein: CASSFGRGTGELFF. The CDR3 DNA is TGTGCCAGCAGCTTCGGCAGGGGAACCGGGGAGCTGTTTTTT.

The V call is TRBV7-3, the J call TRBJ2-3, with D hard to call. The CDR3 is made up of 15 amino acids. Germline V gene data show CDR1 as SGHTA and CDR2 as FQGTGA. The V end lost 2 bases, the J end lost 1 base, and 10 bases lay between the germline ends. CDR3 in amino acids: CASSLDSGGTDTQYF. DNA of the CDR3: TGTGCCAGCAGCTTAGACTCCGGAGGCACAGATACGCAGTATTTT.

This chain links TRBV7-9 with TRBJ1-1; 7 nucleotides align to TRBD1. V lost 5 bases to trimming and J lost 11 bases; unmatched junction nucleotides: 8. CDR1 and CDR2 (germline): SEHNR, FQNEAQ (reference sequence). CDR3 length equals 12 residues. The CDR3 coding sequence is TGTGCCAGCAGCCCCGGGACAGTGGGCGCTTTCTTT. It is translated as CASSPGTVGAFF.

A remark on this clone: Additional DNA sequences in this sample encode the identical CDR3. In DNA, the CDR3 is TGTGCCAGCAGTCTCAACCCTGGGGTGGCAGATACGCAGTATTTT. This codes for CASSLNPGVADTQYF. This sequence joins TRBV28 and TRBJ2-3; D is undetermined. Germline-derived CDR1 and CDR2 are MDHEN and SYDVKM. This CDR3 has 15 amino acids. The germline V and J ends were trimmed by 5 bases and 4 bases, with 16 bases remaining between them.

In DNA form, the CDR3 reads TGTGCCAGCATGGGGGCGGCGGCCTATGGCTACACCTTC. Translating gives CASMGAAAYGYTF. The chain joins TRBV2 to TRBJ1-2, with D perhaps TRBD1 (6 bases). This CDR3 region has 13 residues. The V end lost 7 bases, the J end lost 4 bases, and 13 bases lay between the germline ends. Germline CDR1 SNHLY, CDR2 FYNNEI.